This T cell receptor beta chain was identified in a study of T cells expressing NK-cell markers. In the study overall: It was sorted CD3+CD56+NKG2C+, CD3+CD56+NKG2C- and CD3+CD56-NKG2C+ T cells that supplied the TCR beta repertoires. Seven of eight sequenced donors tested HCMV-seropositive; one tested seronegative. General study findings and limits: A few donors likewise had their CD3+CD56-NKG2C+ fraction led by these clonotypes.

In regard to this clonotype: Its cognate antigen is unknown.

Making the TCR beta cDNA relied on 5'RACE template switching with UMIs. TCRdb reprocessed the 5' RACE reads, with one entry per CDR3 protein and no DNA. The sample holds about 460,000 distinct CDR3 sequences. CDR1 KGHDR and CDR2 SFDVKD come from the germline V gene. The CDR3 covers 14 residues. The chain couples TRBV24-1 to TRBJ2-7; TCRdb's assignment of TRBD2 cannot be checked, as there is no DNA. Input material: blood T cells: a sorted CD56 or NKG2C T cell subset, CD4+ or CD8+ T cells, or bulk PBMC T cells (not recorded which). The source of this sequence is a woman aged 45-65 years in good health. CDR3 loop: CATSEAGVGSEQYF.